The clone carrying this TCR beta chain is a singleton in its sample. The antigen is undetermined. Primers for the PCR totalled 60 Vbeta and 13 Jbeta. Profiling relied on immunoSEQ multiplex PCR, and the TCRdb table lists in-frame clones only, not all of them. The sample includes 150,000 to 180,000 clones, 60% to 75% of them seen just once. This cohort consisted of healthy bone marrow donors. These data belong to a study of cytomegalovirus exposure and HLA in healthy donors. Whole-study findings and limits: In the analysis, some V segments, TRBV6-2 and TRBV6-3 included, were excluded as indistinguishable. V- and J-gene trimming in TCR beta was tied to a missense DCLRE1C variant by an analysis performed later.

Germline V gene data show CDR1 as LGHNA and CDR2 as YNFKEQ. CDR3 length equals 14 residues. Trimming shortened V by 7 bases and J by 4 bases, and 14 bases separated the two germline ends. Specimen: PBMCs. This chain connects TRBV4-2 to TRBJ2-1; tentatively, D is TRBD2 (7 bases). The receptor was derived from a man between 18 and 29 years old in good health and CMV-seronegative. The CDR3, as DNA: TGTGCCAGCACCAAGGGGGGGGTTTACAATGAGCAGTTCTTC. The encoded protein is CASTKGGVYNEQFF.